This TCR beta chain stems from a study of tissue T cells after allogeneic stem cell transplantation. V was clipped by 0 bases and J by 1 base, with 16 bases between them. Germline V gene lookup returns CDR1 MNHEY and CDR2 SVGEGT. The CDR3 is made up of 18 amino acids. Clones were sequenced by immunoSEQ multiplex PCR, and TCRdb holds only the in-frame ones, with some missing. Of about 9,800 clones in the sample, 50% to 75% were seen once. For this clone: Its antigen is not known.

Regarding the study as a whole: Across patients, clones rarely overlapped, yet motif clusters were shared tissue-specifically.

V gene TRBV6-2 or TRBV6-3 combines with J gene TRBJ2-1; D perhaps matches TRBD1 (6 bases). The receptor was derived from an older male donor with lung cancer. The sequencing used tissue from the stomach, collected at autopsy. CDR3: CASSYSLGALTSYNEQFF. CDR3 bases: TGTGCCAGCAGTTACTCCTTGGGGGCCCTAACATCCTACAATGAGCAGTTCTTC.